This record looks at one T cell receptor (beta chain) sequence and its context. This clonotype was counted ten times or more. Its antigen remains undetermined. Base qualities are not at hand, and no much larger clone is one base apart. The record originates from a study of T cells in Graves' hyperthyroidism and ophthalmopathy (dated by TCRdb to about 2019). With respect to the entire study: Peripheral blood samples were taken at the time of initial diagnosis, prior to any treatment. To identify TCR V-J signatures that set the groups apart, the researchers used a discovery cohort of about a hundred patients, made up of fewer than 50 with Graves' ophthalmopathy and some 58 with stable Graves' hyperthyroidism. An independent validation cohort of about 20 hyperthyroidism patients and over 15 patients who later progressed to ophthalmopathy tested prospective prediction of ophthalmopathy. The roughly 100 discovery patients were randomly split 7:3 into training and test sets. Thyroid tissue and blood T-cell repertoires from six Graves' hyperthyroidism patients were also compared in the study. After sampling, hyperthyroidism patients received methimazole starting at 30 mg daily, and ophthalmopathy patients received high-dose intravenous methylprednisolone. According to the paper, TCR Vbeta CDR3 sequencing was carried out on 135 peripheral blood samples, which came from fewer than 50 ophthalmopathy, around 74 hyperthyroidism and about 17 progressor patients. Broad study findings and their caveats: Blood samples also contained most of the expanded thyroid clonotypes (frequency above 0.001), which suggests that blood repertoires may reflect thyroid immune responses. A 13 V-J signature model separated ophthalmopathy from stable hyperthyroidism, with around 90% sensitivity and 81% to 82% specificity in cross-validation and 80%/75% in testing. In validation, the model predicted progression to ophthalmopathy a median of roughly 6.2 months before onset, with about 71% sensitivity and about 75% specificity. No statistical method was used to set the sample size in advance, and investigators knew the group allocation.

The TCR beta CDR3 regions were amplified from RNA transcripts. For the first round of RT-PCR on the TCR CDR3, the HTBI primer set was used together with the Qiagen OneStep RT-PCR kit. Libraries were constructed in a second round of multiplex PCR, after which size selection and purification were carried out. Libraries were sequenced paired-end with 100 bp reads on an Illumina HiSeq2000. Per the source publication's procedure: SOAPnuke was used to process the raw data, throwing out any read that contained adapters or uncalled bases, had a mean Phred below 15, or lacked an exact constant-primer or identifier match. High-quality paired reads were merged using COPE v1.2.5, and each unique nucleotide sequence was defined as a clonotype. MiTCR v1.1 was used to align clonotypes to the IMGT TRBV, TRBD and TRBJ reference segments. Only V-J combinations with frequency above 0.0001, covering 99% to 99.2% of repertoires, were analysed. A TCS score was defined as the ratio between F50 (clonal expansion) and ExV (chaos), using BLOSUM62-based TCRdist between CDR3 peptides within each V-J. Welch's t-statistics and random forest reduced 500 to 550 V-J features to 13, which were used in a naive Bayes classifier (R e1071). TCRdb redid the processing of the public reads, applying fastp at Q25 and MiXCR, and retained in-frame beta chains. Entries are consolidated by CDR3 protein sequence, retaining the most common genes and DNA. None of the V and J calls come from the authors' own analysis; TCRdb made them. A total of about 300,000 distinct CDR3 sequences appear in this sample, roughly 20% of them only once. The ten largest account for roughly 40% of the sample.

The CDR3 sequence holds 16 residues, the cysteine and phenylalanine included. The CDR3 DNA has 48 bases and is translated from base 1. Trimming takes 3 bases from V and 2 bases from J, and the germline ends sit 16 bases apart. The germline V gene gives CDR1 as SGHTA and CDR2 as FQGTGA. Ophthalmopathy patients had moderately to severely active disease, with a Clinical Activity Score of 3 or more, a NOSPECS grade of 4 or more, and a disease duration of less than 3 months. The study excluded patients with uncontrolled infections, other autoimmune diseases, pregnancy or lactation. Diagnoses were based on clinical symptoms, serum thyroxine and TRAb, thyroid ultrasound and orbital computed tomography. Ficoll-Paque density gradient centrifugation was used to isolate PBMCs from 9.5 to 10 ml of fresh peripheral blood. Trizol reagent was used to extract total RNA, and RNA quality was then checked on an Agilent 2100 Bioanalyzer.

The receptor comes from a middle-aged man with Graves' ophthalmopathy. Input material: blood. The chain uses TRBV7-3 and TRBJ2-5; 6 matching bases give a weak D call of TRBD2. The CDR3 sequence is CASSFWPKGRQETQYF. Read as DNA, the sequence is TGTGCCAGCAGCTTTTGGCCCAAGGGGAGGCAAGAGACCCAGTACTTC. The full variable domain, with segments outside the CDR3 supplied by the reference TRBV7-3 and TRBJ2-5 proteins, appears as GAGVSQTPSNKVTEKGKYVELRCDPISGHTALYWYRQSLGQGPEFLIYFQGTGAADDSGLPNDRFFAVRPEGSVSTLKIQRTERGDSAVYLCASSFWPKGRQETQYFGPGTRLLVL.